A selection of T cell receptor beta chains follows, all from one sample in a study of T cells expressing NK-cell markers. TCRdb re-called the 5' RACE reads; one entry per CDR3 protein, DNA not given. The sample totals approximately 460,000 distinct CDR3 sequences. The sequenced sample was blood T cells: a sorted CD56 or NKG2C T cell subset, CD4+ or CD8+ T cells, or bulk PBMC T cells (not recorded which). These receptors all stem from a woman between 18 and 70 years old in good health. The CDR3 runs from the conserved cysteine through the conserved F or W. Fields, in order: V gene, J gene, CDR3 protein.

TRBV7-2	TRBJ2-1	CASSPQPGGRYEQFF
TRBV4-3	TRBJ2-3	CASSQDAPAGGLLDTQYF
TRBV28	TRBJ2-3	CASSSGRRGTLGGDTQYF
TRBV5-1	TRBJ2-2	CASSSGANTGELFF
TRBV12-3/TRBV12-4	TRBJ2-7	CASSSQGAGDEQYF
TRBV20-1	TRBJ1-6	CSAIFGTGGFSPLHF
TRBV7-6	TRBJ2-2	CASSTPDGNTGELFF
TRBV11-2	TRBJ2-5	CASSRRGLAAETQYF
TRBV19	TRBJ2-1	CASTQGLAGSGQFF
TRBV11-2	TRBJ2-5	CASSPPVYYSPVQYF
TRBV29-1	TRBJ1-2	CSVARDAYGYTF
TRBV5-5	TRBJ2-5	CASSFGGVGEQETQYF
TRBV6-1	TRBJ2-7	CASSGSGGRVYEQYF
TRBV28	TRBJ2-3	CASSLGASGSSTDTQYF
TRBV18	TRBJ2-5	CASSSRGASQETQYF
TRBV3-1	TRBJ2-6	CASSPSLGSGANVLTF
TRBV5-4	TRBJ2-1	CASSLGGANNEQFF
TRBV5-4	TRBJ1-1	CASTWTVNTEAFF
TRBV20-1	TRBJ2-1	CSARATSGSYNEQFF
TRBV5-6	TRBJ2-3	CASSPAASLTDTQYF
TRBV3-1	TRBJ2-1	CASSQWDGSYNEQFF
TRBV5-4	TRBJ1-6	CASTTAGVNSPLHF
TRBV5-1	TRBJ2-5	CASGPLDREETQYF